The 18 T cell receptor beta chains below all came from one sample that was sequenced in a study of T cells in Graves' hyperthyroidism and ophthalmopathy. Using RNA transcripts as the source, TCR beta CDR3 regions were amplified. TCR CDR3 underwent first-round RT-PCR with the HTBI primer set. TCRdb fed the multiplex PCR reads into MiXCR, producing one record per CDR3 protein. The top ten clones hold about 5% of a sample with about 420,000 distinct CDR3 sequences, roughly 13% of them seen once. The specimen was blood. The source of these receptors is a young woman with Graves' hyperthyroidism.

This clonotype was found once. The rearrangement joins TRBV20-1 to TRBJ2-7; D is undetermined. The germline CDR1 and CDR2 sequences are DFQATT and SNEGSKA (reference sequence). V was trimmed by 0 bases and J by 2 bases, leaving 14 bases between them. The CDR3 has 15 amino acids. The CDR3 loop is CSARDGTGVAYEQYF. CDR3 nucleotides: TGCAGTGCTAGAGACGGTACGGGCGTCGCCTACGAGCAGTACTTC.

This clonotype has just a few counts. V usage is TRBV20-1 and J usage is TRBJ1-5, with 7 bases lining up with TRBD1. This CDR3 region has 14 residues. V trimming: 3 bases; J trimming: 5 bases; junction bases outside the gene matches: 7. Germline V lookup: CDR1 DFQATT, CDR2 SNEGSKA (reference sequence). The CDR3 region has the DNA TGCAGTGCTAGTACAAGACAGGGTTATCAGCCCCAGCATTTT. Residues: CSASTRQGYQPQHF.

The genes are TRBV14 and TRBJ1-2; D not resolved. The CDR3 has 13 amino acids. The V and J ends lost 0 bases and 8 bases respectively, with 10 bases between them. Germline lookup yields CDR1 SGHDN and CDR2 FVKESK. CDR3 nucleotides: TGTGCCAGCAGCCAAGATCGAAGCTGGGGCTACACCTTC. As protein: CASSQDRSWGYTF.

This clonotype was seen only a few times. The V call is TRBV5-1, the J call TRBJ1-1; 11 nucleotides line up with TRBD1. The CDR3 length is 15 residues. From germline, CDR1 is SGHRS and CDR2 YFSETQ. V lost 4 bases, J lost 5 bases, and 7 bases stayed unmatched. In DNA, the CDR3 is TGCGCCAGCAGCCGAGTGGGACAGGGGGGGACTGAAGCTTTCTTT. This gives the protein CASSRVGQGGTEAFF. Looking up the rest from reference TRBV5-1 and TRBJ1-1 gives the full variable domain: KAGVTQTPRYLIKTRGQQVTLSCSPISGHRSVSWYQQTPGQGLQFLFEYFSETQRNKGNFPGRFSGRQFSNSRSEMNVSTLELGDSALYLCASSRVGQGGTEAFFGQGTRLTVV.

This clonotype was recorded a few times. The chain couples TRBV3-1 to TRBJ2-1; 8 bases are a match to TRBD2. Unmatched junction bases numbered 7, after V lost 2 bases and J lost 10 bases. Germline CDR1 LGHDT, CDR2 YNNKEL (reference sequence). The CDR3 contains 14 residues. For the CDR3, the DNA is TGTGCCAGCAGCCAAAGGCGGGAGGTATTGGAGCAGTTCTTC. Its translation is CASSQRREVLEQFF.

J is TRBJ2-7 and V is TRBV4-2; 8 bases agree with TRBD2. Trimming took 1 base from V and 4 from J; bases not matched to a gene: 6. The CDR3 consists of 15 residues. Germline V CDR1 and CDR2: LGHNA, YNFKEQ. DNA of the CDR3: TGTGCCAGCAGCCAAGTCGGCCTAGCGGGTTACGAGCAGTACTTC. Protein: CASSQVGLAGYEQYF.

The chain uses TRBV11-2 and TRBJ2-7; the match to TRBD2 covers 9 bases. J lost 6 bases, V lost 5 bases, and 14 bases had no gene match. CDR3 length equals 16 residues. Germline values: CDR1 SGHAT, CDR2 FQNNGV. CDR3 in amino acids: CASSRFSGSLAVEQYF. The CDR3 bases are TGTGCCAGCAGCCGTTTTAGCGGGAGTTTAGCGGTCGAGCAGTACTTC.

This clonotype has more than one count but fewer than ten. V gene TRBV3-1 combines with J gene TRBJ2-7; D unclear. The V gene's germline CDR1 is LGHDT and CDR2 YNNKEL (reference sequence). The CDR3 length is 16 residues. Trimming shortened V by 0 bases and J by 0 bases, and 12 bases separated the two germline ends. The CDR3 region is CASSQDRRTFSYEQYF. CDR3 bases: TGTGCCAGCAGCCAAGATCGGCGAACCTTCTCCTACGAGCAGTACTTC.

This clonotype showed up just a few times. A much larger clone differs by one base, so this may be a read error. The CDR3 is CASSSTGGIGYTF. The CDR3 coding sequence is TGTGCCAGCAGTTCGACAGGGGGCATCGGCTACACCTTC. The chain employs TRBV28 and TRBJ1-2; TRBD1 agrees at 10 bases. CDR3 length equals 13 residues. Germline V gene data show CDR1 as MDHEN and CDR2 as SYDVKM. The trim removed 4 bases at V and 8 bases at J, leaving 4 bases unmatched.

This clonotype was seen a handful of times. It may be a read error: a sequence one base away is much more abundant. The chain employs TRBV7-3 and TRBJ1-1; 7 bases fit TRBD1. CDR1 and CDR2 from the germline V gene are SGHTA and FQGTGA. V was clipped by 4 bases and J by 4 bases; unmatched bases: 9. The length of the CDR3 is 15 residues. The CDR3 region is CASSSTGLGSTEAFF. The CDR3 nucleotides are TGTGCCAGCAGCTCGACAGGGCTGGGGAGCACTGAAGCTTTCTTT.

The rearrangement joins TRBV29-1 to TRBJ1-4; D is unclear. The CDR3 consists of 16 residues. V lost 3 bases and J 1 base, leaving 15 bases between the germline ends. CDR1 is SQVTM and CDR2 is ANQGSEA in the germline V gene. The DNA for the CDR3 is TGCAGCGTTGATTTCGGGCGGACGGTAACTAATGAAAAACTGTTTTTT. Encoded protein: CSVDFGRTVTNEKLFF. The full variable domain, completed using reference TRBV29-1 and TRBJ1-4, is SAVISQKPSRDICQRGTSLTIQCQVDSQVTMMFWYRQQPGQSLTLIATANQGSEATYESGFVIDKFPISRPNLTFSTLTVSNMSPEDSSIYLCSVDFGRTVTNEKLFFGSGTQLSVL.

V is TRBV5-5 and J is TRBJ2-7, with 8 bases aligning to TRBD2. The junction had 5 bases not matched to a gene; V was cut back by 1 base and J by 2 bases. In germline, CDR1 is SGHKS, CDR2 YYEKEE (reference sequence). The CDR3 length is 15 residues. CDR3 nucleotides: TGTGCCAGCAGCTTGAGACTAGCGCTGACCTACGAGCAGTACTTC. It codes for CASSLRLALTYEQYF.

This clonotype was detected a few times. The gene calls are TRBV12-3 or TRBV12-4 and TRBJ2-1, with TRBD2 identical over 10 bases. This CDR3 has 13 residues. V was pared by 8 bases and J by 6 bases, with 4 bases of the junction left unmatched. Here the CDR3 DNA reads TGTGCCAGCCGGCTAGCGGGAGCCAATGAGCAGTTCTTC. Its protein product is CASRLAGANEQFF.

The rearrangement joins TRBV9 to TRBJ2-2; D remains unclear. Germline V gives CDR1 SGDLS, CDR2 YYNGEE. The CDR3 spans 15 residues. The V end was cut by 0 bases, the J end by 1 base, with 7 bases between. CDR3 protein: CASSVANGNTGELFF. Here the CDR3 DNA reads TGTGCCAGCAGCGTAGCTAATGGGAACACCGGGGAGCTGTTTTTT.

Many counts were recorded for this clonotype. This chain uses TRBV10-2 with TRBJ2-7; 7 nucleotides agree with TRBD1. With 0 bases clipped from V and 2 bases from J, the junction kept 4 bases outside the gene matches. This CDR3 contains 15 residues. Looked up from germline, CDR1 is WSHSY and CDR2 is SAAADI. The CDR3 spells CASSESTGLTYEQYF. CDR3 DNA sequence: TGCGCCAGCAGTGAGTCGACAGGGCTAACCTACGAGCAGTACTTC.

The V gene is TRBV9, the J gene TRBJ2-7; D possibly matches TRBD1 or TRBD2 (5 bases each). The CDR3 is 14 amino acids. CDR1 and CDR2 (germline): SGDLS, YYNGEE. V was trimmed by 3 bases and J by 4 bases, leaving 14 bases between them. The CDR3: CASSGPGAPYEQYF. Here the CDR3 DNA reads TGTGCCAGCAGCGGCCCCGGGGCGCCTTACGAGCAGTACTTC.

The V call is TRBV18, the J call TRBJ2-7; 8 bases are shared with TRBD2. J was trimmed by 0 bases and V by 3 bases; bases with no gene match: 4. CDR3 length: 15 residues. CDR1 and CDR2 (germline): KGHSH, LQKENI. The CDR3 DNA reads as TGTGCCAGCTCACCCGGGGGGGGAAGCTCCTACGAGCAGTACTTC. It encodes CASSPGGGSSYEQYF. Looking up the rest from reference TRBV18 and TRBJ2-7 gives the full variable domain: NAGVMQNPRHLVRRRGQEARLRCSPMKGHSHVYWYRQLPEEGLKFMVYLQKENIIDESGMPKERFSAEFPKEGPSILRIQQVVRGDSAAYFCASSPGGGSSYEQYFGPGTRLTVT.

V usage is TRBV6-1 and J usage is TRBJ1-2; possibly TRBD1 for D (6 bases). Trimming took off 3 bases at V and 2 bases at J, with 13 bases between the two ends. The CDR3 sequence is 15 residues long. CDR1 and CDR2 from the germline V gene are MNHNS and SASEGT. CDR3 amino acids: CASSEWDTSNYGYTF. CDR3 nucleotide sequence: TGTGCCAGCAGTGAGTGGGACACCTCGAACTATGGCTACACCTTC.